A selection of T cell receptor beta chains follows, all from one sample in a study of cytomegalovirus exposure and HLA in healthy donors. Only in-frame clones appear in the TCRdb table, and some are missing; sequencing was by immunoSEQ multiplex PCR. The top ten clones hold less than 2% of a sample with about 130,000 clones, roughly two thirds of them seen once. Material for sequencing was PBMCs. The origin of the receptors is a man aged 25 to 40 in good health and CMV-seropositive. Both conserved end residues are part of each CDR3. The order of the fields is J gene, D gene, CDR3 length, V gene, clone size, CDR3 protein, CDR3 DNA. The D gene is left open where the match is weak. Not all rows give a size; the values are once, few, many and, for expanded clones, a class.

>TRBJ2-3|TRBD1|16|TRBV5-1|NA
CASSFTGTGRTDTQYF
TGCGCCAGCAGCTTTACGGGGACAGGTCGCACAGATACGCAGTATTTT
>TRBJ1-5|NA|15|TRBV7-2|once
CASSLDHGPSSAQHF
TGTGCCAGCAGCTTAGACCATGGACCTAGCTCAGCCCAGCATTTT
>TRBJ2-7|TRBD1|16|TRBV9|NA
CASSGRQPGQGNEQYF
TGTGCCAGCAGCGGTAGACAGCCGGGACAGGGCAACGAGCAGTACTTC
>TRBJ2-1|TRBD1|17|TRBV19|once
CASSNLGTGGPVRTEFF
TGTGCCAGTAGTAACCTCGGAACAGGGGGCCCCGTTCGTACGGAGTTCTTC
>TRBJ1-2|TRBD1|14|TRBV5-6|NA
CASSYGTGPNGYTF
TGTGCCAGCAGCTACGGGACAGGACCCAATGGCTACACCTTC
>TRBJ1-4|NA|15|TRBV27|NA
CASTQRGATNEKLFF
TGTGCCAGCACCCAAAGAGGTGCAACTAATGAAAAACTGTTTTTT
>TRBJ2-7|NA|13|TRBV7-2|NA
CASSLSRDYEQYF
TGTGCCAGCAGCTTATCAAGAGACTACGAGCAGTACTTC
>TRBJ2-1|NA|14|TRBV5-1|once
CASSLWQDYNEQFF
TGCGCCAGCAGCTTGTGGCAGGATTACAATGAGCAGTTCTTC
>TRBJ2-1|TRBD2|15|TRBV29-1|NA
CSVDPGTSGINEQFF
TGCAGCGTGGACCCCGGGACTAGCGGGATTAATGAGCAGTTCTTC
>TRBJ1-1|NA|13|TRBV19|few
CASRERGLQGAFF
TGTGCCAGTAGGGAAAGGGGTCTACAAGGAGCTTTCTTT
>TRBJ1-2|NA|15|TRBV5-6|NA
CASSLGTATNYGYTF
TGTGCCAGCAGCTTGGGCACAGCTACTAACTATGGCTACACCTTC
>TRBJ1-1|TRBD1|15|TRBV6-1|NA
CASSEEGALSTEAFF
TGTGCCAGCAGTGAAGAGGGGGCCCTCTCCACTGAAGCTTTCTTT
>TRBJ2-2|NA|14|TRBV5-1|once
CATRADSNTGELFF
TGCGCCACCCGAGCTGACAGCAACACCGGGGAGCTGTTTTTT
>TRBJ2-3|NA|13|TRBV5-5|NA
CASSGRGTDTQYF
TGTGCCAGCAGCGGGCGGGGCACAGATACGCAGTATTTT
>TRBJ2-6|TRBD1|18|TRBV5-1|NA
CASSLGTGGGSGANVLTF
TGCGCCAGCAGCTTGGGGACAGGGGGGGGCTCTGGGGCCAACGTCCTGACTTTC
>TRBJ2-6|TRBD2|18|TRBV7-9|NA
CASSLLAGRVSGANVLTF
TGTGCCAGCAGCCTACTAGCTGGGAGGGTATCTGGGGCCAACGTCCTGACTTTC
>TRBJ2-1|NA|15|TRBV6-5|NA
CASSYSAGTYNEQFF
TGTGCCAGCAGTTACTCCGCGGGAACCTACAATGAGCAGTTCTTC
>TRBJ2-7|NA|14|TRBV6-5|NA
CASSYRGYSYEQYF
TGTGCCAGCAGTTACCGCGGTTACTCCTACGAGCAGTACTTC
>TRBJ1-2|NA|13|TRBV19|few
CASSIQVYYGYTF
TGTGCCAGTAGTATCCAGGTTTACTATGGCTACACCTTC
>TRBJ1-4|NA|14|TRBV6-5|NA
CASRTGMYNEKLFF
TGTGCCAGCCGCACCGGGATGTATAATGAAAAACTGTTTTTT
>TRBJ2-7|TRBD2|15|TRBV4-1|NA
CASSQVTGGAYEQYF
TGCGCCAGCAGCCAAGTCACCGGGGGGGCCTACGAGCAGTACTTC
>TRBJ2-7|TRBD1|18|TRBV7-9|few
CASSLRGWTGRSVYEQYF
TGTGCCAGCAGCCTACGGGGGTGGACAGGGCGATCCGTCTACGAGCAGTACTTC
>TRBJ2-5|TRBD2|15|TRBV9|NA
CASSVGASGQETQYF
TGTGCCAGCAGCGTTGGGGCTAGCGGACAAGAGACCCAGTACTTC
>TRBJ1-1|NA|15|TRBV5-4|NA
CASSLSWGGNTEAFF
TGTGCCAGCAGCTTGTCATGGGGGGGGAACACTGAAGCTTTCTTT
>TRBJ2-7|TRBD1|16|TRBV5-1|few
CASSPAAGQGFYEQYF
TGCGCCAGCAGCCCGGCGGCAGGACAGGGGTTCTACGAGCAGTACTTC
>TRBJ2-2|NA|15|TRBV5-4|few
CASSLDRLNTGELFF
TGTGCCAGCAGCTTGGACAGGTTGAACACCGGGGAGCTGTTTTTT
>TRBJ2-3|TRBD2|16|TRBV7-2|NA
CASSSLAGGGTDTQYF
TGTGCCAGCAGCTCACTAGCGGGAGGGGGCACAGATACGCAGTATTTT
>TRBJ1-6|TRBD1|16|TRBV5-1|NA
CASSSVETGGYSPLHF
TGCGCCAGCAGCTCTGTGGAGACAGGGGGGTATTCACCCCTCCACTTT
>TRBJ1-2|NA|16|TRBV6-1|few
CASSEALRRSGIGYTF
TGTGCCAGCAGTGAAGCGCTCAGACGCTCAGGGATTGGCTACACCTTC
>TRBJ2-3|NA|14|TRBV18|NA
CASSPPGAPGTQYF
TGTGCCAGCTCACCACCGGGGGCCCCCGGTACGCAGTATTTT